This T cell receptor (beta chain) was identified during a study of blood T cell repertoires in COVID-19. Overall study context: Sites across the United States, Italy and Spain contributed samples from acute and convalescent COVID-19.

V dropped 6 bases and J dropped 0 bases, with 10 bases sitting between them. Germline CDR1 reads ENHRY; CDR2 reads SYGVKD. This CDR3 is built from 14 residues. How the authors handled the data: Quantification of nucleated cells was approximated via reference gene primer amplification. Profiled with immunoSEQ multiplex PCR; TCRdb holds only in-frame clones, not every one. V, J and clone size were drawn from that table, and D and trimming were deduced from the DNA. The sample has around 220,000 clones, more than 65% seen once; the top ten hold around 3.6%. The V gene is TRBV10-3, the J gene TRBJ2-3; no reliable D call. The sequenced sample consisted of peripheral blood. This receptor was obtained from a woman aged 40 to 50 with active or convalescent COVID-19. The CDR3 bases are TGTGCCATCAGGTCTGAGCCTAGCACAGATACGCAGTATTTT. It is translated as CAIRSEPSTDTQYF.